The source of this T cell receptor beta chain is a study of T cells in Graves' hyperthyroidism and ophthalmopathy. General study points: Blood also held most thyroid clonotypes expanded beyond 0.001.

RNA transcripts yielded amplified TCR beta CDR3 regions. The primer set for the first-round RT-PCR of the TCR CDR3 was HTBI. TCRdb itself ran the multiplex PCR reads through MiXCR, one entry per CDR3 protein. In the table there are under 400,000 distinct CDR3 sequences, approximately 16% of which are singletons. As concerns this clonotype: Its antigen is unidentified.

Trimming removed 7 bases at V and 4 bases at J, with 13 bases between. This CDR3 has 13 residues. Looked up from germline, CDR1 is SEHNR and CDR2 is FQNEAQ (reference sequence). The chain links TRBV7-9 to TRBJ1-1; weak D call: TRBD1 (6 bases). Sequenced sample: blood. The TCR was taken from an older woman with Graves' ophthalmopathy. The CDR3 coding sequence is TGTGCCAGCACTCCAGGGGAAGGCACTGAAGCTTTCTTT. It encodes CASTPGEGTEAFF.